One sample yielded the 19 T cell receptor beta chains listed below, sequenced in a study of OX40 agonist ivuxolimab in advanced cancers. TCRdb keeps only in-frame clones here, not all; method: immunoSEQ multiplex PCR. The sample has tens of thousands of clones, 75% to 90% seen once. The sequencing used CD4+ or CD8+ T cells sorted from blood, collected in a trial of the OX40 agonist ivuxolimab. Receptor source: an adult with an advanced solid tumor such as melanoma, head and neck, liver or kidney cancer.

This clone was picked up one time. This rearrangement joins TRBV28 to TRBJ1-5; D not resolved. CDR1 and CDR2 (germline): MDHEN, SYDVKM. CDR3 length equals 17 residues. The ends were cut back, 3 bases at V and 0 bases at J, with 15 bases in the middle. CDR3 residues: CASSFGRELYSNQPQHF. The CDR3 region has the DNA TGTGCCAGCAGTTTTGGTCGGGAACTTTATAGCAATCAGCCCCAGCATTTT.

V gene TRBV10-2 combines with J gene TRBJ2-7, with 9 bases identical to TRBD2. The CDR3 loop spans 14 amino acids. Germline assignment: CDR1 WSHSY and CDR2 SAAADI. V lost 4 bases and J lost 7; bases outside the gene matches: 8. For the CDR3, the DNA is TGCGCCAGCAGTGCGGGACTAGCTGCGTGGGAGCAGTACTTC. Protein product: CASSAGLAAWEQYF.

This clone was observed a single time. V is TRBV5-1 and J is TRBJ2-7, with a possible D match to TRBD2 (7 bases). There are 14 residues in the CDR3. The V gene lost 2 bases and the J gene lost 3 bases, with 12 bases spanning the gap. Germline CDR1 reads SGHRS; CDR2 reads YFSETQ. Here the CDR3 DNA reads TGCGCCAGCAGCTTAGGGGGGGTCTTCTACGAGCAGTACTTC. Amino acid sequence: CASSLGGVFYEQYF.

This clone is a singleton in its sample. Here the CDR3 reads CASSFLPGQELYEQYF. The CDR3 nucleotides read TGTGCCAGCAGCTTCCTCCCGGGACAGGAACTCTACGAGCAGTACTTC. The rearrangement joins TRBV5-8 to TRBJ2-7; 8 nucleotides align to TRBD1. This CDR3 has 16 residues. The germline CDR1 and CDR2 sequences are SGHTS and YDEGEE. After removal of 2 bases from V and 3 bases from J, the junction contained 10 bases not matched to a gene.

The CDR3 loop is CASNAEGTGVGANVLTF. For the CDR3, the DNA is TGTGCCAGTAACGCCGAAGGGACAGGGGTCGGGGCCAACGTCCTGACTTTC. The chain has TRBV19 and TRBJ2-6; TRBD1 aligns across 10 bases. CDR1 is LNHDA, CDR2 SQIVND, per germline (reference sequence). V lost 7 bases to trimming and J lost 4 bases; unmatched junction nucleotides: 10. The CDR3 spans 17 residues. Full variable domain (missing parts from reference TRBV19 and TRBJ2-6): DGGITQSPKYLFRKEGQNVTLSCEQNLNHDAMYWYRQDPGQGLRLIYYSQIVNDFQKGDIAEGYSVSREKKESFPLTVTSAQKNPTAFYLCASNAEGTGVGANVLTFGAGSRLTVL.

The J gene is TRBJ1-1, the V gene TRBV7-9; 10 nucleotides line up with TRBD1. Germline CDR1 and CDR2: SEHNR and FQNEAQ (reference sequence). Unmatched junction bases numbered 12, after V lost 5 bases and J lost 3 bases. CDR3 length: 17 residues. This CDR3 is CASSHAGTGVRDTEAFF. The CDR3 nucleotides read TGTGCCAGCAGCCATGCCGGGACAGGGGTTCGGGACACTGAAGCTTTCTTT.

The chain employs TRBV6-1 and TRBJ2-7; 7 nucleotides line up with TRBD2. V dropped 8 bases and J dropped 6; count of bases not matched to a gene: 7. The CDR3 extends over 12 amino acids. Per germline, CDR1 MNHNS and CDR2 SASEGT. CDR3 in DNA: TGTGCCAGCGGGAGGGCTACGGTCGAGCAGTACTTC. As protein: CASGRATVEQYF.

The V and J genes are TRBV30 and TRBJ1-4, with 7 bases matching TRBD1. Germline CDR1 and CDR2: GTSNPN and SVGIG (reference sequence). CDR3 length: 13 residues. V trimming: 4 bases; J trimming: 6 bases; junction bases outside the gene matches: 5. The CDR3 DNA sequence: TGTGCCTGGACCACAGGGGTAGATGAAAAACTGTTTTTT. It codes for CAWTTGVDEKLFF.

This chain links TRBV11-3 with TRBJ2-1; D gene unclear. Germline V gene sequence: CDR1 SGHNT, CDR2 YENEEA. The CDR3 runs to 16 residues. With 1 base removed from V and 0 bases from J, the gap between germline ends came to 10 bases. CDR3 amino acids: CASSLASASSYNEQFF. Here the CDR3 DNA reads TGTGCCAGCAGCTTAGCGAGCGCGAGCTCCTACAATGAGCAGTTCTTC.

This clone was counted a few times. The chain is built from TRBV2 and TRBJ2-5; D not resolved. V was shortened by 2 bases and J by 5 bases, with 9 bases between the two germline ends. This CDR3 contains 13 residues. CDR1 and CDR2 from the germline V gene are SNHLY and FYNNEI. CDR3 in DNA: TGTGCCAGCAGTGAATGGCAATGGGAGACCCAGTACTTC. Its translation: CASSEWQWETQYF.

This chain joins TRBV29-1 and TRBJ2-4; 7 nucleotides align to TRBD2. This CDR3 is built from 15 residues. Germline loops: CDR1 SQVTM, CDR2 ANQGSEA. The V gene end was trimmed by 5 bases and the J gene end by 3 bases; junction bases not matched to a gene: 10. CDR3 protein: CSVKKAGMIKNIQYF. The CDR3 nucleotides read TGCAGCGTTAAGAAAGCGGGGATGATCAAAAACATTCAGTACTTC.

The V and J genes are TRBV6-1 and TRBJ1-2, with D maybe TRBD1 (5 bases). The ends were cut back, 5 bases at V and 1 base at J, with 8 bases in the middle. The CDR3 contains 13 residues. Germline CDR1 is MNHNS and CDR2 is SASEGT. The CDR3, as DNA: TGTGCCAGCAGTCCGACAGTTAACTATGGCTACACCTTC. This codes for CASSPTVNYGYTF.

CDR3 in DNA: TGTGCCAGCAGCTGGGGACTAGCCTTGAACACCGGGGAGCTGTTTTTT. Translating it yields CASSWGLALNTGELFF. The chain is built from TRBV7-3 and TRBJ2-2; the match to TRBD2 covers 9 bases. Germline CDR1 and CDR2: SGHTA and FQGTGA. J was trimmed by 1 base and V by 4 bases; bases with no gene match: 4. This CDR3 comprises 16 residues.

The chain carries TRBV9 and TRBJ2-3; D is possibly TRBD1 (7 bases). V shed 4 bases and J shed 2 bases, with 17 bases lying between them. Germline V gene data show CDR1 as SGDLS and CDR2 as YYNGEE. The CDR3 sequence is 16 residues long. CDR3 sequence reads: CASSQGSGGFTDTQYF. The CDR3 DNA sequence: TGTGCCAGCAGCCAGGGGTCAGGGGGGTTCACAGATACGCAGTATTTT.

This clone was counted a single time. V gene TRBV7-9 combines with J gene TRBJ1-1; 8 nucleotides match TRBD1. Germline CDR1 and CDR2: SEHNR and FQNEAQ (reference sequence). The CDR3 covers 16 residues. The trim removed 1 base at V and 0 bases at J, leaving 4 bases unmatched. The DNA for the CDR3 is TGTGCCAGCAGCTTAGTCGGACAGGGCTTGAACACTGAAGCTTTCTTT. Translating gives CASSLVGQGLNTEAFF.

V is TRBV10-3 and J is TRBJ2-7; maybe TRBD2 (5 bases). This CDR3 has 13 amino acids. Germline lookup yields CDR1 ENHRY and CDR2 SYGVKD. V was trimmed by 8 bases and J by 6 bases, leaving 17 bases between them. CDR3 loop: CAIQSSLMTEQYF. The CDR3, as DNA: TGTGCCATCCAATCTAGCTTGATGACCGAGCAGTACTTC.

The chain combines TRBV28 with TRBJ2-7, with 10 bases identical to TRBD1. With V trimmed by 4 bases and J by 0 bases, 9 bases remained unmatched. The CDR3 contains 17 residues. CDR1 and CDR2 (germline): MDHEN, SYDVKM. CDR3 residues: CASSSGTGALLSYEQYF. CDR3 in DNA: TGTGCCAGCAGTTCAGGGACAGGGGCCCTACTCTCCTACGAGCAGTACTTC.

CDR3 residues: CASSALGGETQYF. CDR3 nucleotides: TGTGCCAGCAGCGCTCTGGGGGGTGAGACCCAGTACTTC. The chain employs TRBV9 and TRBJ2-5; TRBD2 might be the D (6 bases). CDR1 is SGDLS, CDR2 YYNGEE, per germline. CDR3 size: 13 residues. V was shortened by 3 bases and J by 5 bases, with 11 bases between the two germline ends.

V usage is TRBV6-1 and J usage is TRBJ2-7, with D perhaps assigned TRBD1 or TRBD2 (5 bases each). Germline-derived CDR1 and CDR2 are MNHNS and SASEGT. Trimming shortened V by 5 bases and J by 6 bases, and 14 bases separated the two germline ends. This CDR3 comprises 13 residues. The CDR3 coding sequence is TGTGCCAGCAGTTCAGGGACCCGGGCCGAGCAGTACTTC. Translation gives CASSSGTRAEQYF.